Listed here is a single TCR beta chain. Its cognate antigen is unknown. Trimming cost V 10 bases and J 5 bases, with 26 bases left between them. This CDR3 region has 16 residues. CDR1 is WSHSY and CDR2 is SAAADI in the germline V gene. This sample was taken from a study of early T cells in non-severe SARS-CoV-2 infection. Overall study context: Sequencing used unsorted whole-blood bulk RNA, so chains lack pairing.

Study results and limitations: Matching results from VDJdb favored anti-spike CD8 responses, leaving private and CD4 specificities undetected.

Attached unique molecular identifiers marked individual cDNA molecules. TCRdb recomputed calls from the 5' RACE reads with MiXCR, one row per CDR3 protein. The table has tens of thousands of distinct CDR3 sequences, roughly 12% seen once. V usage is TRBV10-2 and J usage is TRBJ2-5, with a tentative D call TRBD1 (7 bases). The receptor comes from an adult who was a healthcare worker with PCR-confirmed SARS-CoV-2 infection or an uninfected control (not recorded which). The sequencing sample was made of whole blood. The CDR3 protein is CATGEVEGARTETQYF. The CDR3 region has the DNA TGCGCCACCGGGGAGGTGGAGGGGGCGCGGACGGAGACCCAGTACTTC.